The clone carrying this T cell receptor (beta chain) is categorized as medium-sized (0.01 to 0.1%). Treg sorting used a CD4+CD25+CD127-/low gate. TRBV12-4/TRBJ1-2 clonotypes were amplified with adaptor-ligated barcode primers. One entry per CDR3 protein, called by TCRdb with MiXCR from the multiplex PCR reads. The sample includes 2,500 or so distinct CDR3 sequences, around 2.4% of them seen just once. V lost 2 bases, J lost 8 bases, and 9 bases lay in between. The CDR3 totals 12 residues. The sequenced material came from tumor-infiltrating Tregs sorted from the breast tumor. The TCR sequence derives from a female donor with breast cancer. This chain joins TRBV12-3 or TRBV12-4 and TRBJ1-2; perhaps TRBD1 as D (6 bases). CDR3 region: CASSLLQGGYTF. The CDR3 DNA sequence: TGTGCCAGCAGTTTATTACAGGGCGGCTACACCTTC.